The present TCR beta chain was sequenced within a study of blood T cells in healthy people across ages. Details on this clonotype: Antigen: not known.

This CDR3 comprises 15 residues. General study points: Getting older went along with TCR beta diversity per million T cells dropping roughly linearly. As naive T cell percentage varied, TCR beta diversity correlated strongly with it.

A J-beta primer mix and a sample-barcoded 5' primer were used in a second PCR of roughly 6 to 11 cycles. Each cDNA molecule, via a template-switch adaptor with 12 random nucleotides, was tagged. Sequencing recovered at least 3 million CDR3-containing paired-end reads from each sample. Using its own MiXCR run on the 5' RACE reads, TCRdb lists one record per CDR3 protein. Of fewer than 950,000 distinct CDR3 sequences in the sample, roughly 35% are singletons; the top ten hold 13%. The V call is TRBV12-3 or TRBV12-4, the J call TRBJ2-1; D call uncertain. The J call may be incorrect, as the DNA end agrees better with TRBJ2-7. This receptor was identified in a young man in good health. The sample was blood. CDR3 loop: CASISLVRSYNEQYF. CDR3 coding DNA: TGTGCCAGCATTTCTTTAGTTCGTTCTTACAATGAGCAGTACTTC.